The rows below give T cell receptor beta chains drawn from one sample of a study of T-cell reconstitution after alpha-beta-depleted transplantation in children. TCRdb analysed the PCR reads with MiXCR anew, one entry per CDR3 protein. The table has a few hundred thousand distinct CDR3 sequences, around a tenth seen once. The starting material was peripheral blood, obtained 180 days after TCRalphabeta/CD19-depleted stem cell transplant. The receptors shown here come from a male patient between 2 and 15 years old who had a stem cell transplant for chronic granulomatous disease, so the T cells may come from the graft donor. The conserved cysteine and the conserved F or W are not part of the CDR3 here.

j_call v_call cdr3_aa
TRBJ2-2 TRBV6-2/TRBV6-3 ASSFLWGGKNTGELF
TRBJ1-1 TRBV6-2/TRBV6-3 ASRFDRNTEAF
TRBJ2-5 TRBV20-1 SARDIGRETQY
TRBJ2-7 TRBV9 ASSVWSWGNEQY
TRBJ1-2 TRBV19 ASTDRGNYGYT
TRBJ2-3 TRBV20-1 SARIAGEGDTQY
TRBJ2-1 TRBV7-2 ASSLKRAHYYNEQF
TRBJ2-3 TRBV28 ASSFTRGAVDTQY
TRBJ2-7 TRBV20-1 SARAFGGGNYEQY
TRBJ2-5 TRBV10-3 AKTSGGRETQY
TRBJ1-5 TRBV20-1 SAMGPNQPQH
TRBJ1-4 TRBV12-3/TRBV12-4 ASRTRVSNPTNEKLF
TRBJ2-7 TRBV5-1 ASSLVERDTYEQY
TRBJ1-2 TRBV6-1 ASNPRGNLNYGYT
TRBJ2-7 TRBV27 ASRSTGYSYEQY
TRBJ2-5 TRBV28 ASSVGLAGPMETQY
TRBJ2-2 TRBV27 ASRRSSNTGELF
TRBJ2-1 TRBV12-3/TRBV12-4 ASSYGVAGGNEQF
TRBJ2-3 TRBV20-1 SARTSVSDTQY
TRBJ1-1 TRBV12-3/TRBV12-4 ASSLRQPTPFEAF
TRBJ1-5 TRBV12-3/TRBV12-4 ASSWDISNQPQH
TRBJ2-2 TRBV28 ASSLYNARGGELF
TRBJ1-2 TRBV10-3 AIRAGHEDGYT
TRBJ2-2 TRBV15 ATSRRATGELF
TRBJ2-3 TRBV5-4 ASSLGQTDTQY
TRBJ2-5 TRBV28 ATAPSGRSETQY
TRBJ2-4 TRBV6-2/TRBV6-3 ASTPSGAKNIQY
TRBJ2-1 TRBV5-1 ASSLAEPGLGSFYEQF
TRBJ2-7 TRBV20-1 SAHDRSSGEQY
TRBJ2-5 TRBV12-3/TRBV12-4 ASSRNSGSGTQY
TRBJ2-7 TRBV3-1 ASSQIGGFSYEQY
TRBJ1-1 TRBV11-2 ASSPWVSNTEAF
TRBJ2-2 TRBV27 ASSTRFQTSGELF
TRBJ2-5 TRBV29-1 SVGLDSRYETQY
TRBJ2-1 TRBV18 ASSSGGGNEQF
TRBJ2-1 TRBV7-9 ASSFTDSYNEQF
TRBJ2-1 TRBV28 ASRLDDEQF
TRBJ2-1 TRBV20-1 SDKRTGINEQF
TRBJ1-5 TRBV5-5 ASSSRGNQPQH
TRBJ2-5 TRBV25-1 ASSTPGSETQY
TRBJ2-3 TRBV19 ASSWDTPDTQY
TRBJ2-1 TRBV7-2 ASSLALSGSGGSRYNEQF
TRBJ2-4 TRBV29-1 SVGGWENIQY
TRBJ2-1 TRBV10-3 AISEGRTYNEQF
TRBJ2-3 TRBV28 ASSLRQGLTDTQY
TRBJ2-5 TRBV6-5 ASSYSPSRGETQY
TRBJ2-7 TRBV2 ASSEYHPLGTSTYEQY
TRBJ2-1 TRBV5-1 ASSEWPGGGSYNEQF
TRBJ1-4 TRBV5-6 ASSLRGRDRVNEKLF
TRBJ2-3 TRBV7-2 ASSLGQPAGTDTQY
TRBJ1-1 TRBV20-1 SARGGQGAVRTEAF
TRBJ2-7 TRBV7-2 ASSSGPLGEQY